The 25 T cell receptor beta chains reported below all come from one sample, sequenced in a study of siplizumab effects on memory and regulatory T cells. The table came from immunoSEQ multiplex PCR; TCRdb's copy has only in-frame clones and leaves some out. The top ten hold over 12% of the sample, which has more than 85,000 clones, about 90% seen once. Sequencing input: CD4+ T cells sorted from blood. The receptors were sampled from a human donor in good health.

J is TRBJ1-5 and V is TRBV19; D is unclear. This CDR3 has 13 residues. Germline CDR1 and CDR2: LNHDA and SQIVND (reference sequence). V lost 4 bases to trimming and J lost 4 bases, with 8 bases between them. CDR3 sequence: CASSNWVNQPQHF. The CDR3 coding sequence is TGTGCCAGTAGTAATTGGGTTAATCAGCCCCAGCATTTT.

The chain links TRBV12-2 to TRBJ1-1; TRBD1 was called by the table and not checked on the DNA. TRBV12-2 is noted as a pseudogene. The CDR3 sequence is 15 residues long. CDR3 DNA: TGTGCAAGTCGCTCCACAGCTCAGGGGTGCACTGAAGCTTTCTTT. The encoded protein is CASRSTAQGCTEAFF.

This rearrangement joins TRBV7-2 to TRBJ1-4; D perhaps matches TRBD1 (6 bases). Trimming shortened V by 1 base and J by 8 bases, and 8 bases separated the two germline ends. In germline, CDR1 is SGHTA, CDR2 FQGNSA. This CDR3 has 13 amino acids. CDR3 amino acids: CASSLDRVEKLFF. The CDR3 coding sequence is TGTGCCAGCAGCTTAGACAGGGTGGAAAAACTGTTTTTT.

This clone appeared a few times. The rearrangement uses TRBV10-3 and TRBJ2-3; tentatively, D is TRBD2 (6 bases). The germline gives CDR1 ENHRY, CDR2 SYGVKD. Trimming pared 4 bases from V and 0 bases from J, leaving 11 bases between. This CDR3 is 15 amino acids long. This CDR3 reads CAISGASVSTDTQYF. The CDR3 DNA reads TGTGCCATCAGTGGAGCTAGCGTTAGCACAGATACGCAGTATTTT.

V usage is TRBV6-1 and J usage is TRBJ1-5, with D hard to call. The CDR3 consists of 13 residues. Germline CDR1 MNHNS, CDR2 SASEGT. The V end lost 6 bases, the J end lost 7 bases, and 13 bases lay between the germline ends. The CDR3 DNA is TGTGCCAGCAGCAGATGGTTGTGGCAGCCCCAGCATTTT. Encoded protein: CASSRWLWQPQHF.

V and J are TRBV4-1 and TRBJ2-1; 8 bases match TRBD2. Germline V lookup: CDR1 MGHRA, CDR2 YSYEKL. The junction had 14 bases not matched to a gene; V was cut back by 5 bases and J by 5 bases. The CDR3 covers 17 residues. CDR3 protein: CASSYASGFTRHNEQFF. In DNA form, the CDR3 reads TGCGCCAGCAGCTACGCTAGCGGGTTTACAAGGCACAATGAGCAGTTCTTC.

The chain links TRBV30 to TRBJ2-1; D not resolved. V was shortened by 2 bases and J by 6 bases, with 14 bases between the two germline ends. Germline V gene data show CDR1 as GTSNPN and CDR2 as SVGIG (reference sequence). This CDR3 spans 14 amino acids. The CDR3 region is CAWSMVWPSNEQFF. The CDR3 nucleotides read TGTGCCTGGAGTATGGTATGGCCTAGCAATGAGCAGTTCTTC.

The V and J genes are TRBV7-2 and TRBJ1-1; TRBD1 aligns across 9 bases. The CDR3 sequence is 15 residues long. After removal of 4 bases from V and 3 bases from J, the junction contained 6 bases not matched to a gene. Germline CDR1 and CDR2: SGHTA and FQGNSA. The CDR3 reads CASSYGTGWDTEAFF. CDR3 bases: TGTGCCAGCAGCTACGGGACAGGGTGGGACACTGAAGCTTTCTTT.

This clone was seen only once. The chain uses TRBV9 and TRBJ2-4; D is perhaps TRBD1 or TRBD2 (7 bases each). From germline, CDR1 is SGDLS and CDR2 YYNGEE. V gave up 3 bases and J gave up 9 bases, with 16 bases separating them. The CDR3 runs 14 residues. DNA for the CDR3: TGTGCCAGCAGCGAGCGGGACAGAGGGGGCATTCAGTACTTC. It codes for CASSERDRGGIQYF.

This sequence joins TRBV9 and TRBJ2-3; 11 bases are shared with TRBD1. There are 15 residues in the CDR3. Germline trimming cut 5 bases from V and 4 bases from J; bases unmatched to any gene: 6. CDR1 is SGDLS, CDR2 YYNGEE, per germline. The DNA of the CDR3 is TGTGCCAGCAGTTGGAGGACAGGGGGCTCAGATACGCAGTATTTT. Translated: CASSWRTGGSDTQYF.

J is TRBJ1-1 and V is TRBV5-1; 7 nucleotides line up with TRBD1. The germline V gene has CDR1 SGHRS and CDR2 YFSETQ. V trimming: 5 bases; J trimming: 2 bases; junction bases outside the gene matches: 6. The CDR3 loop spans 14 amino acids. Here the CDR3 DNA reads TGCGCCAGCAGACGGGGGACAGAAAACACTGAAGCTTTCTTT. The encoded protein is CASRRGTENTEAFF.

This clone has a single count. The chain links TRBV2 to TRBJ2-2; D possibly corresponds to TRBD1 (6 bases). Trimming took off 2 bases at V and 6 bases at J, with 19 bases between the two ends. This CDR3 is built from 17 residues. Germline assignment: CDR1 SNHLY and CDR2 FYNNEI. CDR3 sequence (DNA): TGTGCCAGCAGTGAAATCAGGGGCAGTTTTCTTTCCGGGGAGCTGTTTTTT. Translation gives CASSEIRGSFLSGELFF.

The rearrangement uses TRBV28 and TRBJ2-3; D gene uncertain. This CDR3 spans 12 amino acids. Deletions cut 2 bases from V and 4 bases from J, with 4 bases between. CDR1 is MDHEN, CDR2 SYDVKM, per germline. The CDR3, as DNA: TGTGCCAGCAGTTTACGGGCAGATACGCAGTATTTT. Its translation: CASSLRADTQYF.

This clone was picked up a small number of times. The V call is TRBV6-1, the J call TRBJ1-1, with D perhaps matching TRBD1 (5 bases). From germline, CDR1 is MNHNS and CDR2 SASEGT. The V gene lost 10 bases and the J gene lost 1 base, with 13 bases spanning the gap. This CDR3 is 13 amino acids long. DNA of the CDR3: TGTGCCACCCCAGCAGGGACGAACACTGAAGCTTTCTTT. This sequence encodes CATPAGTNTEAFF.

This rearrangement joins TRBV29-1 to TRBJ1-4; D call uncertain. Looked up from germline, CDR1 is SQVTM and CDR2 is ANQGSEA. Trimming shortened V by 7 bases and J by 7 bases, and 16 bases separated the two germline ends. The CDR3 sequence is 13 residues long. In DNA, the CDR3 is TGCAGCGCCGGCCCGGCTAGGGCTGAAAAACTGTTTTTT. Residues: CSAGPARAEKLFF.

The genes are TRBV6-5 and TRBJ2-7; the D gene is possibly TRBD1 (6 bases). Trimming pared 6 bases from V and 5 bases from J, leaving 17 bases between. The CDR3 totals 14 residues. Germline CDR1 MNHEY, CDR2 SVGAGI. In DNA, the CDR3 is TGTGCCAGCAGGTGGGGACACGAGAGAGACGAGCAGTACTTC. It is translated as CASRWGHERDEQYF.

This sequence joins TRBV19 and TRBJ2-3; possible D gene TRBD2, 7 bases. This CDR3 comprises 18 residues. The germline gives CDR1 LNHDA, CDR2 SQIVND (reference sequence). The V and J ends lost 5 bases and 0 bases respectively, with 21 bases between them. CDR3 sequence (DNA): TGTGCCAGTAGTGGATGGGGGCCTAGCGGAGGTAGCACAGATACGCAGTATTTT. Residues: CASSGWGPSGGSTDTQYF.

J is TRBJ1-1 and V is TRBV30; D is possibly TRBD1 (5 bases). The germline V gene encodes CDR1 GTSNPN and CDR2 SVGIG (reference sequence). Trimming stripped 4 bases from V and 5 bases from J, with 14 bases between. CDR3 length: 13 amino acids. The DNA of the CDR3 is TGTGCCTGGACCGTGGGGCCGTGGACTGAAGCTTTCTTT. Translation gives CAWTVGPWTEAFF.

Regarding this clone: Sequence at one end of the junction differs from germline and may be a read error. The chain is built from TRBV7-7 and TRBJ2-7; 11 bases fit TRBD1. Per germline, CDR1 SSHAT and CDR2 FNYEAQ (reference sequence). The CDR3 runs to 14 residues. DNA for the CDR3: TGTGCTAGCAGCCCGGGACAGGGGGCCTACGAGCAGTACTTC. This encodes CASSPGQGAYEQYF.

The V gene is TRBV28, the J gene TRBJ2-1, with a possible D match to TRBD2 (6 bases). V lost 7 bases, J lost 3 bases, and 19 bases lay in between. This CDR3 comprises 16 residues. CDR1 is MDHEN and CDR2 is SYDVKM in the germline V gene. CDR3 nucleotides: TGTGCCAGCACGCCCCCTCCTCGCGGGATCTACAATGAGCAGTTCTTC. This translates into CASTPPPRGIYNEQFF.

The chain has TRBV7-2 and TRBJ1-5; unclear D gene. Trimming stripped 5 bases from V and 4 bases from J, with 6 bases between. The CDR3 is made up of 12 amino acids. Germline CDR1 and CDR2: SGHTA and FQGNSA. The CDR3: CASSRVNQPQHF. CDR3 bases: TGTGCCAGCAGCCGCGTGAATCAGCCCCAGCATTTT. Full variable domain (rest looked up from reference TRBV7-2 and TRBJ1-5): GAGVSQSPSNKVTEKGKDVELRCDPISGHTALYWYRQSLGQGLEFLIYFQGNSAPDKSGLPSDRFSAERTGGSVSTLTIQRTQQEDSAVYLCASSRVNQPQHFGDGTRLSIL.

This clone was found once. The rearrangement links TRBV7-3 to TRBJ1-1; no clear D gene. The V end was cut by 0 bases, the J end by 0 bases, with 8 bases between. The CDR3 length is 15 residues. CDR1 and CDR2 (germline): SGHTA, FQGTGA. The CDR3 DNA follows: TGTGCCAGCAGCTTAACGAGCATCATGAACACTGAAGCTTTCTTT. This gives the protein CASSLTSIMNTEAFF.

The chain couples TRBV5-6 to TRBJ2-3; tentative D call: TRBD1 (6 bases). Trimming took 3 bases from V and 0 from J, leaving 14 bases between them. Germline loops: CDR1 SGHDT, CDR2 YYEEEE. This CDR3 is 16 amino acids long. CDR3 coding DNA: TGTGCCAGCAGCTGGGCCCCGGGACAAAGCACAGATACGCAGTATTTT. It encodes CASSWAPGQSTDTQYF. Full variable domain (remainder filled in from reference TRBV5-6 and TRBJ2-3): DAGVTQSPTHLIKTRGQQVTLRCSPKSGHDTVSWYQQALGQGPQFIFQYYEEEERQRGNFPDRFSGHQFPNYSSELNVNALLLGDSALYLCASSWAPGQSTDTQYFGPGTRLTVL.

This chain's CDR3 is CASRRGGADTGELFF. CDR3 nucleotides: TGTGCCAGCAGGAGAGGGGGAGCCGACACCGGGGAGCTGTTTTTT. The chain combines TRBV7-9 with TRBJ2-2; weak D call: TRBD1 (6 bases). V was shortened by 6 bases and J by 3 bases, with 14 bases between the two germline ends. The germline V gene has CDR1 SEHNR and CDR2 FQNEAQ (reference sequence). This CDR3 region has 15 residues.

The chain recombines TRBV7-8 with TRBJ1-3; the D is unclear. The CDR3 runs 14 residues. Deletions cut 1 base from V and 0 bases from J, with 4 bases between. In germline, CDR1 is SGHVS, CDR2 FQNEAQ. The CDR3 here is CASSLGGSGNTIYF. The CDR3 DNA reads TGTGCCAGCAGCTTAGGGGGCTCTGGAAACACCATATATTTT.